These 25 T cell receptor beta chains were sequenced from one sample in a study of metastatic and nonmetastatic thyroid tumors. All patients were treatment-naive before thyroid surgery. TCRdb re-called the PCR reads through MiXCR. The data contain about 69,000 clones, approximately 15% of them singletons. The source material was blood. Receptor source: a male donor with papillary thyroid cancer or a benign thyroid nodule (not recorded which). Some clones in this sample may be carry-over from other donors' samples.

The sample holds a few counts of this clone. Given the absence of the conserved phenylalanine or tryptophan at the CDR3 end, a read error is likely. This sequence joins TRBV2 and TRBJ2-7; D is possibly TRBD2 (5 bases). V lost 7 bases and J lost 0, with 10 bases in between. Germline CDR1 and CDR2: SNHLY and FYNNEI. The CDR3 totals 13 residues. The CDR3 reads CASIAGLSYEQYL. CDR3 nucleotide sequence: TGTGCCAGCATCGCGGGCCTCTCCTACGAGCAGTACCTC.

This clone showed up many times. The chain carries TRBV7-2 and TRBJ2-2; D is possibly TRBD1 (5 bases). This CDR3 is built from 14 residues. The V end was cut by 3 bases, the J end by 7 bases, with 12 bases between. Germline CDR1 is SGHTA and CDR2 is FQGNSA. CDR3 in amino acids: CASSFAGRGGELFF. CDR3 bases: TGTGCCAGCAGCTTCGCAGGGCGTGGCGGGGAGCTGTTTTTT.

The CDR3 DNA reads TGTGCCAGCAGCTGGGACAACAGAATTTGGGATACGCAGTATTTT. This translates into CASSWDNRIWDTQYF. The chain employs TRBV11-1 and TRBJ2-3; D is possibly TRBD1 (6 bases). Trimming stripped 4 bases from V and 6 bases from J, with 17 bases between. The CDR3 covers 15 residues. CDR1 and CDR2 (germline): SGHAT, FQDESV (reference sequence).

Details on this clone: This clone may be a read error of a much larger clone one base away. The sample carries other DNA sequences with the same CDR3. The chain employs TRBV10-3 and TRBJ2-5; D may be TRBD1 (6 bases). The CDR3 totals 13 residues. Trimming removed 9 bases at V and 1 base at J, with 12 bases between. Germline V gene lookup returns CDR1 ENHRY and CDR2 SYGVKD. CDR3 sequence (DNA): TGTGCCATTAGCCAGGGGAGCCAAGAGACCCAGTACTTC. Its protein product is CAISQGSQETQYF.

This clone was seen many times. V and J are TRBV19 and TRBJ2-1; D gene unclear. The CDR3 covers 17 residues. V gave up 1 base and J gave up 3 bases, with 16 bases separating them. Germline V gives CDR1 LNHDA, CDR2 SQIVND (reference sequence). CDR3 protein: CASSIGLKQAGYNEQFF. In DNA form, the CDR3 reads TGTGCCAGTAGTATAGGTCTCAAGCAGGCAGGCTACAATGAGCAGTTCTTC.

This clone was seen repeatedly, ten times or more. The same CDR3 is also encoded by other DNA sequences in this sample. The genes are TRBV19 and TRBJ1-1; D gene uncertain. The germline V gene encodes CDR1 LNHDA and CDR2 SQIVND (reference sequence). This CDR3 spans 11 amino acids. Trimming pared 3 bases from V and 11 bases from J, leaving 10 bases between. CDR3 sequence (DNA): TGTGCCAGTAGTATCATGAGGCGCGCTTTCTTT. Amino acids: CASSIMRRAFF.

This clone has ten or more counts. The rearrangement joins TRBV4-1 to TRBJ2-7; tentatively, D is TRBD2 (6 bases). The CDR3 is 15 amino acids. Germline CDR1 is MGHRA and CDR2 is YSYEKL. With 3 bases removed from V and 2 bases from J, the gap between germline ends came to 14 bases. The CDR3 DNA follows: TGCGCCAGCAGCCAGTTGGGTGGGGGGACCTACGAGCAGTACGTC. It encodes CASSQLGGGTYEQYV.

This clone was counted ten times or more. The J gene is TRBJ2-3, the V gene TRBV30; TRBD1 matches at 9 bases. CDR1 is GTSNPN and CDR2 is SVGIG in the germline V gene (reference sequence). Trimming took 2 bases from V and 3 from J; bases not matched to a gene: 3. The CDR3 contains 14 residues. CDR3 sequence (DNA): TGTGCCTGGAGTCAACAGGGGGCTACAGATACGCAGTATTTT. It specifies CAWSQQGATDTQYF.

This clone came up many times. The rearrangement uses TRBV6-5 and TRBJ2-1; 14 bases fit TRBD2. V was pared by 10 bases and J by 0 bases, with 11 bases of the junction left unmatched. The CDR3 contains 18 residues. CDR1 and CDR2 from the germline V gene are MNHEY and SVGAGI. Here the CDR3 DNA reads TGTGCCACCCTAGGACTAGCGGGAGGTATTAGCTCCTACAATGAGCAGTTCTTC. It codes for CATLGLAGGISSYNEQFF.

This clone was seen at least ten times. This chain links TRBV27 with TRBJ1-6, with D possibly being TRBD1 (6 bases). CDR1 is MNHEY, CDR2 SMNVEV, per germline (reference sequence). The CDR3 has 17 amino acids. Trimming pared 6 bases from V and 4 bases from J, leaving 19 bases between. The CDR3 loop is CASSLRQGPPYNSPLHF. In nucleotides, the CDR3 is TGTGCCAGCAGCTTGAGGCAGGGGCCCCCTTATAATTCACCCCTCCACTTT.

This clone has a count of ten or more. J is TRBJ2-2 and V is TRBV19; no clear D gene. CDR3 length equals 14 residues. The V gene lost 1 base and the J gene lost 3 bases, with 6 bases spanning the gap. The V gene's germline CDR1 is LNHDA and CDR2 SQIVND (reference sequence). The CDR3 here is CASSIAEYTGELFF. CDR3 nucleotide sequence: TGTGCCAGTAGTATAGCGGAATACACCGGGGAGCTGTTTTTT.

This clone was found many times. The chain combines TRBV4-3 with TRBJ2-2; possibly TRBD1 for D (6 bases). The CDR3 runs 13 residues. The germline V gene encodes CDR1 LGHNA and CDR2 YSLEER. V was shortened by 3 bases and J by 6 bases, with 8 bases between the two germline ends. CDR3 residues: CASSQQGSGELFF. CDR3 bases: TGCGCCAGCAGCCAGCAGGGGTCCGGGGAGCTGTTTTTT.

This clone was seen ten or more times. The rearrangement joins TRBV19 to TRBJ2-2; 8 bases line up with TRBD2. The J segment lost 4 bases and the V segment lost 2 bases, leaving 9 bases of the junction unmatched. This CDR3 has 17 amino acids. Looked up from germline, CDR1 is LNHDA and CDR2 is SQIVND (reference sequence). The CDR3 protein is CASSIPSGGPSTGELFF. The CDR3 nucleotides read TGTGCCAGTAGTATACCCAGCGGGGGCCCGAGCACCGGGGAGCTGTTTTTT. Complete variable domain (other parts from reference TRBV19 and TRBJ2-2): DGGITQSPKYLFRKEGQNVTLSCEQNLNHDAMYWYRQDPGQGLRLIYYSQIVNDFQKGDIAEGYSVSREKKESFPLTVTSAQKNPTAFYLCASSIPSGGPSTGELFFGEGSRLTVL.

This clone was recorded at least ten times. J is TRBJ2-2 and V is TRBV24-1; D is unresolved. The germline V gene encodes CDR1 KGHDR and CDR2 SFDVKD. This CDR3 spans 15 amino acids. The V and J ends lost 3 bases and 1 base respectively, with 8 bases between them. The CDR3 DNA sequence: TGTGCCACCAGTGATCCCACTAAGAACACCGGGGAGCTGTTTTTT. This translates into CATSDPTKNTGELFF.

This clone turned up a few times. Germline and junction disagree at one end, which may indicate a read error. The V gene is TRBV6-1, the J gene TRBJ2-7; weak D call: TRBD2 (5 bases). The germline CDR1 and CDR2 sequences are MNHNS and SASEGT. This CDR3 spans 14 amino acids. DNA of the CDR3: TGTGCCAGCCTCCGGGCGGGCGTCACCTACGATCAGTACTTC. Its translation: CASLRAGVTYDQYF.

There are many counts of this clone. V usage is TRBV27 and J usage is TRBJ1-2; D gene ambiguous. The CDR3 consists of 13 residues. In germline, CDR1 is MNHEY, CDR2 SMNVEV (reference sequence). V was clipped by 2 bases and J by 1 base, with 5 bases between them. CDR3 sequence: CASSLRVNYGYTF. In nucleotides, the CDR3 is TGTGCCAGCAGTTTAAGGGTTAACTATGGCTACACCTTC.

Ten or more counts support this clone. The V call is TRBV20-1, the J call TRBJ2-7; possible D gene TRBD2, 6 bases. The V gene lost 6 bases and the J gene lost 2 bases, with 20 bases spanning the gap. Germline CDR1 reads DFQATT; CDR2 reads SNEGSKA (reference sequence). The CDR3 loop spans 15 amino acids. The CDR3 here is CSAPSAGLGTYEQYF. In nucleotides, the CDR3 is TGCAGTGCCCCCTCGGCGGGATTGGGGACCTACGAGCAGTACTTC.

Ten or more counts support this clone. The CDR3 spells CASSIPGGGSGANVLTF. Written as DNA, the CDR3 is TGTGCCAGTAGTATACCAGGCGGGGGATCGGGGGCCAACGTCCTGACTTTC. The rearrangement links TRBV19 to TRBJ2-6, with 7 bases that match TRBD2. V lost 2 bases to trimming and J lost 4 bases; unmatched junction nucleotides: 8. The CDR3 sequence is 17 residues long. From germline, CDR1 is LNHDA and CDR2 SQIVND (reference sequence).

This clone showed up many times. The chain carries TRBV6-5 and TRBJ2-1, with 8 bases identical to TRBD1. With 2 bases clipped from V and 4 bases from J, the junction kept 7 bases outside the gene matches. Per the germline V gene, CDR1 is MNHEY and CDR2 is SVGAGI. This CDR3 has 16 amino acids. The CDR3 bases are TGTGCCAGCAGTTACCCGCCAGGGGGCGGGTACAATGAGCAGTTCTTC. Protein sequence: CASSYPPGGGYNEQFF.

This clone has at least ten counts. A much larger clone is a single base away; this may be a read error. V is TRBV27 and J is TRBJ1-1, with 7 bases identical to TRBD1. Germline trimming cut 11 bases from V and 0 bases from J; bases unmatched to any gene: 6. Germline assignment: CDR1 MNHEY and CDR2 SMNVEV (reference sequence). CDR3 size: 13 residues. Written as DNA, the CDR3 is TGTGCCGGCAAGGGACAGTTGAACACTGAAGCTTTCTTT. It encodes CAGKGQLNTEAFF.

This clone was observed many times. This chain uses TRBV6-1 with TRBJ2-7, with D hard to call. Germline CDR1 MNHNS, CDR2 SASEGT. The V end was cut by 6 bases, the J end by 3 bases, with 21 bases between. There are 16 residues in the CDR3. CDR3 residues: CASSPLRSATVYEQYV. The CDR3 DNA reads TGTGCCAGCAGCCCTCTCAGGAGCGCCACAGTCTACGAGCAGTACGTC.

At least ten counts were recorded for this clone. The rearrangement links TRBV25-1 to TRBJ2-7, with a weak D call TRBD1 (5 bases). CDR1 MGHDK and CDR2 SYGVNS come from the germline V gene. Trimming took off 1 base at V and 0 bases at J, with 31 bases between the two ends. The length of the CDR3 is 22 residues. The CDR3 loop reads CASSECKGVLVRKTVGSYEQYF. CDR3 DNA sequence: TGTGCCAGCAGTGAATGTAAAGGTGTCTTGGTTCGAAAGACAGTAGGCTCCTACGAGCAGTACTTC.

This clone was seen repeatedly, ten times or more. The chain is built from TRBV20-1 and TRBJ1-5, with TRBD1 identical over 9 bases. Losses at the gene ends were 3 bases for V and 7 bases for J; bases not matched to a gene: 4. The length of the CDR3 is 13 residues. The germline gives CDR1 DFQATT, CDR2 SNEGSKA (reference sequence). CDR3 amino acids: CSASGTGNQPQHF. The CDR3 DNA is TGCAGTGCTAGTGGGACAGGGAACCAGCCCCAGCATTTT.

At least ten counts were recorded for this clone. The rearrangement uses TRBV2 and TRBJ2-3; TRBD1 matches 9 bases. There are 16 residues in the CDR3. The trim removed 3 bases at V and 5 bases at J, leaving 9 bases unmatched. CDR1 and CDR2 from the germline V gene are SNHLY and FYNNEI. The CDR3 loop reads CASSEPPGQGIDTQYF. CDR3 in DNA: TGTGCCAGCAGTGAGCCTCCTGGACAGGGGATAGATACGCAGTATTTT.

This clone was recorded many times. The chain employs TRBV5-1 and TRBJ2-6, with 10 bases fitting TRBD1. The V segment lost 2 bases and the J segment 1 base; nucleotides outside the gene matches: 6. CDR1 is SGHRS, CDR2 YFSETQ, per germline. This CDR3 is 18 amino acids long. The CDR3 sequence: CASSFSGQGESGANVLTF. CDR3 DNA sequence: TGCGCCAGCAGCTTCTCTGGACAGGGGGAATCTGGGGCCAACGTCCTGACTTTC.